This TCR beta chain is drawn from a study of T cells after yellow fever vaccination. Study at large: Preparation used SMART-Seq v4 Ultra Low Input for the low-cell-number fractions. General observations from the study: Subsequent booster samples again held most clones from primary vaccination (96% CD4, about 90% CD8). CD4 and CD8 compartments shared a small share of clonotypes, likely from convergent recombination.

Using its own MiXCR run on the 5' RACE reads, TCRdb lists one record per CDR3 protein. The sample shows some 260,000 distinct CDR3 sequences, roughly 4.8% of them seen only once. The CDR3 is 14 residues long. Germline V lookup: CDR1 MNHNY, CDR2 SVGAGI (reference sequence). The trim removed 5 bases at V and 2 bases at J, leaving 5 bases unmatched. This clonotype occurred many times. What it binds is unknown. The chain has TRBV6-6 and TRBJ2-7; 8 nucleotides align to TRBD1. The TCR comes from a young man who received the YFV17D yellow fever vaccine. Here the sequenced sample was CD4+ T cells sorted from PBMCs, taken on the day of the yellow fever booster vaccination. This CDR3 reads CASSGTGQPYEQYF. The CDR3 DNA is TGTGCCAGCAGTGGGACAGGTCAGCCCTACGAGCAGTACTTC.